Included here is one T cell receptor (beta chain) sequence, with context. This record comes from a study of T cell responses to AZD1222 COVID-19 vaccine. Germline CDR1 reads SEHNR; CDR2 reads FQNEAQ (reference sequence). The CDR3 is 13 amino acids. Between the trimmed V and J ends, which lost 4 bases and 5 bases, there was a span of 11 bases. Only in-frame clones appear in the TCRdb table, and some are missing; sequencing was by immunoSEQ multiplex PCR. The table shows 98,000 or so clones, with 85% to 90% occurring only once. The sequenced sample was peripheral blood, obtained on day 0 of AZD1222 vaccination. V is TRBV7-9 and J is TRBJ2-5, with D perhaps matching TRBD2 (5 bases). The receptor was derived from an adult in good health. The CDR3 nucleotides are TGTGCCAGCAGCTCAAATAGCGTGGAGACCCAGTACTTC. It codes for CASSSNSVETQYF.